Here is one T cell receptor beta chain with its context. These data belong to a study of blood T cell repertoires in COVID-19. At the level of the study: COVID-19 samples from acute and convalescent phases originated in the United States, Italy and Spain.

TCRdb's copy holds only in-frame clones and misses some; the assay was immunoSEQ multiplex PCR. The sample has roughly 130,000 clones, roughly 82% seen once. Material: peripheral blood. The receptor's source is a man at least 80 years old with acute or convalescent COVID-19.

CDR3 coding DNA: TGCGCCAGCAGCACGACAGGGGGTCTCTACGAGCAGTACTTC. This gives the protein CASSTTGGLYEQYF. The chain uses TRBV5-1 and TRBJ2-7; 9 bases are shared with TRBD1. The length of the CDR3 is 14 residues. Germline CDR1 and CDR2: SGHRS and YFSETQ. The J segment lost 3 bases and the V segment lost 4 bases, leaving 5 bases of the junction unmatched.